The clone carrying this T cell receptor beta chain is a singleton in its sample. cDNA carried unique molecular identifiers, and a universal primer site was added by template switching. One entry per CDR3 protein, called by TCRdb with MiXCR from the 5' RACE reads. The table shows about 720,000 distinct CDR3 sequences, with around a sixth occurring only once. This record belongs to a study of identical twins. Germline CDR1 reads ENHRY; CDR2 reads SYGVKD. The CDR3 length is 15 residues. J gave up 7 bases and V 2 bases, and 7 bases lay outside the gene matches. These data are also associated with another study on T cells expressing NK-cell markers. Per that paper: In four donors, these clonotypes also led the CD3+CD56-NKG2C+ fraction.

The rearrangement uses TRBV10-3 and TRBJ2-7; 11 nucleotides align to TRBD2. The source of this sequence is a woman aged 18-29 years in good health. Sequencing input: PBMCs. CDR3: CAISEPGLAVSEQYF. CDR3 coding DNA: TGTGCCATCAGTGAGCCGGGACTAGCGGTCTCTGAGCAGTACTTC.